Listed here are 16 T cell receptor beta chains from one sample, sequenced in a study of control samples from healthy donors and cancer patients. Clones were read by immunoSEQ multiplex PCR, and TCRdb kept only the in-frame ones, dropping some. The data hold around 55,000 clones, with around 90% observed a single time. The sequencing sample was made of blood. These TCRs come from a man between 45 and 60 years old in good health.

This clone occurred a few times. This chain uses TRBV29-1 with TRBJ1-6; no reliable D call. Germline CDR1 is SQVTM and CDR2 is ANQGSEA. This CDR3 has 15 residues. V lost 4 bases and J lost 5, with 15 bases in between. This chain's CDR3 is CSVGEGGTNNSPLHF. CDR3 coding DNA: TGCAGCGTTGGGGAGGGCGGAACGAATAATTCACCCCTCCACTTT.

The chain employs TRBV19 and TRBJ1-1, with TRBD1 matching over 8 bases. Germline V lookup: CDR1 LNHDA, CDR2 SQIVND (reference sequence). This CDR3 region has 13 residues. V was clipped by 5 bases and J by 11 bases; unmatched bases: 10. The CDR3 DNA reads TGTGCCAGTAGTTCCCTGGACAGGGTGGGCGCTTTCTTT. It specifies CASSSLDRVGAFF.

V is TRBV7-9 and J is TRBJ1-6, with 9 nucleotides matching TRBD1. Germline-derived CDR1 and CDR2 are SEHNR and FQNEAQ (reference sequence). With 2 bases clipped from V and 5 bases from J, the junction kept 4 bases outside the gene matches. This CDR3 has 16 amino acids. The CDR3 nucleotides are TGTGCCAGCAGCTTAACCGGGACAGGGAATAATTCACCCCTCCACTTT. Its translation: CASSLTGTGNNSPLHF.

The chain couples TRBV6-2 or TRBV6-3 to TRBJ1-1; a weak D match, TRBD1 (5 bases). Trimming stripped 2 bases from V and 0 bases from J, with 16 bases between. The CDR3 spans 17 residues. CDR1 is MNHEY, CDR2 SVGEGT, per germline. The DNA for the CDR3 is TGTGCCAGCAGTTACGAACGGGGGGAAGTTGTGAACACTGAAGCTTTCTTT. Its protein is CASSYERGEVVNTEAFF.

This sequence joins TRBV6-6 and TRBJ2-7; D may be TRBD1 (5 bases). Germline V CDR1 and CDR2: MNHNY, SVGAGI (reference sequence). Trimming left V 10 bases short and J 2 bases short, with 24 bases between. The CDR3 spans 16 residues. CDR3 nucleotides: TGTGCCACCCAGGGCATCTCACCTACTTTCACCTACGAGCAGTACTTC. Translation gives CATQGISPTFTYEQYF.

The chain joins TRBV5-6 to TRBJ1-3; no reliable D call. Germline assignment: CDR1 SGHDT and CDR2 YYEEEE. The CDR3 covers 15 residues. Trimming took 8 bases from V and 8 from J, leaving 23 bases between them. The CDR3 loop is CASHKFNSEGDTIYF. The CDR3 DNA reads TGTGCCAGTCACAAGTTCAACAGCGAAGGAGACACCATATATTTT. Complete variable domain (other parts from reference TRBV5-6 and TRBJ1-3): DAGVTQSPTHLIKTRGQQVTLRCSPKSGHDTVSWYQQALGQGPQFIFQYYEEEERQRGNFPDRFSGHQFPNYSSELNVNALLLGDSALYLCASHKFNSEGDTIYFGEGSWLTVV.

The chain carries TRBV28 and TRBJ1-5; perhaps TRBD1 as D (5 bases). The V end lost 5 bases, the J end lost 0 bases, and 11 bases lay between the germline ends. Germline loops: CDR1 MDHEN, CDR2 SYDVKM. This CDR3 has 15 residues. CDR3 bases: TGTGCCAGCAGTCCTCAGGGAGTTAGCAATCAGCCCCAGCATTTT. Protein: CASSPQGVSNQPQHF.

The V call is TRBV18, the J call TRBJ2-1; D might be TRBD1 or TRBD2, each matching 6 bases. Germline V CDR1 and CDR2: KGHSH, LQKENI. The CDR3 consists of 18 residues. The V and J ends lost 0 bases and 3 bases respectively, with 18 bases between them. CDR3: CASSPPAGGPFLYNEQFF. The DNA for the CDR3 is TGTGCCAGCTCACCACCGGCCGGGGGCCCTTTTCTCTACAATGAGCAGTTCTTC.

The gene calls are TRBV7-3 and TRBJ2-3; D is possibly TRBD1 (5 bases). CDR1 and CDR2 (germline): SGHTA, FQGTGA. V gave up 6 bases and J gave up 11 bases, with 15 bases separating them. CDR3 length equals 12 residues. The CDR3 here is CASSSDREKQYF. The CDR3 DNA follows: TGTGCCAGCAGTTCCGACAGAGAGAAGCAGTATTTT.

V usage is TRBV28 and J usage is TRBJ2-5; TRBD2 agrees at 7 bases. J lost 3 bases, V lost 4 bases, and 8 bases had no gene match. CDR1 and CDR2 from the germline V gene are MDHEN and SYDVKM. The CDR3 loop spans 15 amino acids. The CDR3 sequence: CASSWTREEEETQYF. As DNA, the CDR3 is TGTGCCAGCAGTTGGACTCGGGAGGAGGAAGAGACCCAGTACTTC.

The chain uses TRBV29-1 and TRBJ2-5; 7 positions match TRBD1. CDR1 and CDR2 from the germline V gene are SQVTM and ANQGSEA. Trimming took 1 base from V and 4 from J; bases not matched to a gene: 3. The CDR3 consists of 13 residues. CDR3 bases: TGCAGCGTTGAAGGACAGGGTGGAGAGACCCAGTACTTC. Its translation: CSVEGQGGETQYF. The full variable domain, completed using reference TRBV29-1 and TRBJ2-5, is SAVISQKPSRDICQRGTSLTIQCQVDSQVTMMFWYRQQPGQSLTLIATANQGSEATYESGFVIDKFPISRPNLTFSTLTVSNMSPEDSSIYLCSVEGQGGETQYFGPGTRLLVL.

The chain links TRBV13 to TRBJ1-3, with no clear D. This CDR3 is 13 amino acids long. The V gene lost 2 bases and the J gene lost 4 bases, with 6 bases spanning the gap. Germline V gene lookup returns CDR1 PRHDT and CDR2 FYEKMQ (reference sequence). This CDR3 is CASSLLGGNTIYF. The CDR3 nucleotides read TGTGCCAGCAGCTTATTGGGGGGAAACACCATATATTTT.

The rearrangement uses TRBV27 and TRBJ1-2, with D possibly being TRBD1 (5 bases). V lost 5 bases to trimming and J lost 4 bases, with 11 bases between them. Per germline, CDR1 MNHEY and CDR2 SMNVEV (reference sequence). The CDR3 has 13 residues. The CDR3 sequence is CASSPLGGYGYTF. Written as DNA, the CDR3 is TGTGCCAGCAGTCCACTGGGGGGCTATGGCTACACCTTC.

The CDR3 protein is CASSLIASGSTDTQYF. For the CDR3, the DNA is TGTGCCAGCAGTTTAATCGCTAGCGGCAGCACAGATACGCAGTATTTT. V gene TRBV27 combines with J gene TRBJ2-3; TRBD2 aligns across 7 bases. Germline V CDR1 and CDR2: MNHEY, SMNVEV (reference sequence). V lost 2 bases to trimming and J lost 0 bases; unmatched junction nucleotides: 5. The CDR3 is 16 residues long.

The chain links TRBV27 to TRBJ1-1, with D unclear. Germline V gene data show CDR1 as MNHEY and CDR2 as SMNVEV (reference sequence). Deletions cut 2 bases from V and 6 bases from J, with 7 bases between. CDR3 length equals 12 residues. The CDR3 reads CASSLVGAEAFF. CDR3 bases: TGTGCCAGCAGTTTAGTCGGCGCTGAAGCTTTCTTT.

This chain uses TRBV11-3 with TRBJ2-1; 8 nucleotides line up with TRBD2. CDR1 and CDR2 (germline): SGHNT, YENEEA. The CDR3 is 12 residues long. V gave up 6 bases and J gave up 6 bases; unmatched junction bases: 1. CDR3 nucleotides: TGTGCCAGCAGGGGGACTAGCAATGAGCAGTTCTTC. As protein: CASRGTSNEQFF.